This T cell receptor beta chain was obtained from a study of naive and memory T cell subsets. Amplification of ligated cDNA took four PCR rounds with SP2 and nested alpha and beta constant primers. Blood and skin TCR RNA was reverse transcribed with alpha and beta constant primers. TCRdb used MiXCR to reprocess the 5' RACE reads, holding one entry per CDR3 protein. The sample includes 25,000 to 35,000 distinct CDR3 sequences, about a sixth of them seen just once. The V end was cut by 1 base, the J end by 8 bases, with 9 bases between. Germline assignment: CDR1 LGHDT and CDR2 YNNKEL (reference sequence). This CDR3 contains 14 residues. TCR cDNA received a 3' ligated oligonucleotide that carried a UMI. Whole-blood samples were under 3 ml of peripheral blood from healthy adult volunteers. Cells were not sorted; total RNA input targeted roughly 1 to 1000 ng.

V and J are TRBV3-1 and TRBJ1-6; no clear D gene. This clonotype originated in a female donor in good health. For the CDR3, the DNA is TGTGCCAGCAGCCAAGTTCTTAGAGATTCACCCCTCCACTTT. Residues: CASSQVLRDSPLHF.